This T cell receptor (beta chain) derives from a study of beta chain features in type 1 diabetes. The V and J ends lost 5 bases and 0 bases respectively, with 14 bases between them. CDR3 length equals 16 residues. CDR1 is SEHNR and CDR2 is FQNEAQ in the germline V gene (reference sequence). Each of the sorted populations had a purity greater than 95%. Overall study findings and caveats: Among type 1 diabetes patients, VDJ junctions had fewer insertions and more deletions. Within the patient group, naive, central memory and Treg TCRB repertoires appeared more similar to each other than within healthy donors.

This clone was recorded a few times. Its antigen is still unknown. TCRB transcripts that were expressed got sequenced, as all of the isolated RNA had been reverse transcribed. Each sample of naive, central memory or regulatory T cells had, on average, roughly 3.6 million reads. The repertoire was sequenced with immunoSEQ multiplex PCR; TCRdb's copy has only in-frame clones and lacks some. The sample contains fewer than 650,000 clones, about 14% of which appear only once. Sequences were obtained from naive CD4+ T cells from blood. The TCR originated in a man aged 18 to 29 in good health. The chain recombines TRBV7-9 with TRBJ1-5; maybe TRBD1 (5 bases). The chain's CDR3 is CASSLLGGNSNQPQHF. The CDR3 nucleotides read TGTGCCAGCAGCCTTCTGGGGGGGAATAGCAATCAGCCCCAGCATTTT. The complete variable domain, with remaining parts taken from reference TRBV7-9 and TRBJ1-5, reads DTGVSQNPRHKITKRGQNVTFRCDPISEHNRLYWYRQTLGQGPEFLTYFQNEAQLEKSRLLSDRFSAERPKGSFSTLEIQRTEQGDSAMYLCASSLLGGNSNQPQHFGDGTRLSIL.